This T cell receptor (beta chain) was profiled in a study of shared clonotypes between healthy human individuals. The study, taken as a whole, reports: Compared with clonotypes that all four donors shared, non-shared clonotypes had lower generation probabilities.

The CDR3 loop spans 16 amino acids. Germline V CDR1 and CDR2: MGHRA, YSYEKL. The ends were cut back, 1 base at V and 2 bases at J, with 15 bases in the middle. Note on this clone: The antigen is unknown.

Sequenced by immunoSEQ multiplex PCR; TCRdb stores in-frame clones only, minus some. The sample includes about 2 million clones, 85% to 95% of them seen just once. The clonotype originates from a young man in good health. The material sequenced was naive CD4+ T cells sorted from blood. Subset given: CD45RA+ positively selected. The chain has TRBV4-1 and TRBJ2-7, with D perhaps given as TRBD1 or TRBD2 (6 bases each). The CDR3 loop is CASSQGGTGRTYEQYF. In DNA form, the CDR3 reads TGCGCCAGCAGCCAAGGGGGAACAGGGAGGACCTACGAGCAGTACTTC.